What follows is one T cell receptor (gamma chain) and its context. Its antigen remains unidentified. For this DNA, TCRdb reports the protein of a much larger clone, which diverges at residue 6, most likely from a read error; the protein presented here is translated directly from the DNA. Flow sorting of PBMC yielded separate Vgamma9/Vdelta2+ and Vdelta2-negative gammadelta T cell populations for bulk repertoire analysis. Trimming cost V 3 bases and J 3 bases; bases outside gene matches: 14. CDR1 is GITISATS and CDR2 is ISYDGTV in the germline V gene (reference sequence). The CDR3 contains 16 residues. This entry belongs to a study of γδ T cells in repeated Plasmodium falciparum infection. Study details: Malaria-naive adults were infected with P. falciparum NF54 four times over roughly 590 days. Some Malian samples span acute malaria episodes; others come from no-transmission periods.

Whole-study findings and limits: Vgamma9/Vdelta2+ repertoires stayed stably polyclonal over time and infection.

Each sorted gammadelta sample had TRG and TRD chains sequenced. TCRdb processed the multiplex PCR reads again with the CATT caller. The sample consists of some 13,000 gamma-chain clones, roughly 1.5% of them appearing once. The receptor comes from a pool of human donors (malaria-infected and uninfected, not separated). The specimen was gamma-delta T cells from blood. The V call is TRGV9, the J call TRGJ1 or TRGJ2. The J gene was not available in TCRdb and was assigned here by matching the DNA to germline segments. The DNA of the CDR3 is TGTGCCTTGTGGGAGTTCAATTTGGCTTGTTATTATAAGAAACTCTTT. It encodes CALWEFNLACYYKKLF.